These 8 T cell receptor beta chains originate from one sample sequenced in a study of low-dose radiotherapy and immunotherapy resistance in tumors. Primers used for first-strand cDNA, a TRAV- and TRBV-specific set, covered both alpha and beta chains. Amplification, which lasted 20 to 25 PCR cycles, used a constant-region primer and V-primer adapter to amplify TCRs. TCRdb reanalysed the reads using MiXCR and keeps one entry per CDR3 protein. This sample carries around 80,000 distinct CDR3 sequences, 15% to 20% of them seen once, and the ten largest clones take 5.9%. Time point noted: before trial treatment. The sample here was PBMCs, taken before treatment. Source of these receptors: a male donor with prostate cancer.

This clonotype was seen at least ten times. The V gene is TRBV12-3 or TRBV12-4, the J gene TRBJ1-1; D may be TRBD1 (5 bases). This CDR3 has 13 residues. Trimming cost V 11 bases and J 3 bases, with 16 bases left between them. The CDR3 here is CASGASWDTEAFF. The CDR3 nucleotides are TGTGCCTCCGGGGCGTCTTGGGACACTGAAGCTTTCTTT.

In this sample, this clonotype turned up many times. The gene calls are TRBV5-1 and TRBJ2-7; 11 bases map to TRBD1. Germline CDR1 and CDR2: SGHRS and YFSETQ. The V and J ends lost 3 bases and 4 bases, in that order; junction bases with no gene match: 6. The CDR3 spans 15 residues. The CDR3 loop is CASSWGQGVTYEQYF. CDR3 DNA: TGCGCCAGCAGCTGGGGACAGGGGGTTACGTACGAGCAGTACTTC.

This clonotype was seen only a few times. The chain employs TRBV5-6 and TRBJ1-6; no definite D call. Trimming stripped 3 bases from V and 9 bases from J, with 19 bases between. CDR3 length: 16 residues. Germline V CDR1 and CDR2: SGHDT, YYEEEE. This CDR3 reads CASSSLGRVEISPLHF. CDR3 bases: TGTGCCAGCAGCTCCCTGGGGAGGGTAGAAATTTCACCCCTCCACTTT.

In this sample, this clonotype turned up many times. The gene calls are TRBV11-2 and TRBJ1-6; 7 bases map to TRBD1. Germline V gene data show CDR1 as SGHAT and CDR2 as FQNNGV. After removal of 2 bases from V and 9 bases from J, the junction contained 4 bases not matched to a gene. The length of the CDR3 is 14 residues. The CDR3: CASSLNRGASPLHF. CDR3 DNA: TGTGCCAGCAGCTTAAACAGGGGAGCTTCACCCCTCCACTTT.

With regard to this clonotype: With a far larger clone one base away, a read error is the likely cause. The gene calls are TRBV13 and TRBJ2-3; no clear D gene. The V gene lost 0 bases and the J gene lost 1 base, with 11 bases spanning the gap. The length of the CDR3 is 16 residues. Germline V gene sequence: CDR1 PRHDT, CDR2 FYEKMQ (reference sequence). CDR3 amino acids: CASSLGSSLGTDTQYF. CDR3 coding DNA: TGTGCCAGCAGCTTAGGGTCGAGTCTCGGCACAGATACGCAGTATTTT.

This clonotype was picked up one time. The chain links TRBV5-1 to TRBJ1-1; maybe TRBD1 (5 bases). V dropped 0 bases and J dropped 3 bases, with 12 bases sitting between them. CDR1 is SGHRS, CDR2 YFSETQ, per germline. There are 15 residues in the CDR3. Here the CDR3 DNA reads TGCGCCAGCAGCTTGGCCCCAGGGACCCACACTGAAGCTTTCTTT. Amino acids: CASSLAPGTHTEAFF.

This clonotype showed up many times. This sequence joins TRBV7-2 and TRBJ2-3; 7 nucleotides match TRBD1. Germline V gene lookup returns CDR1 SGHTA and CDR2 FQGNSA. J gave up 2 bases and V 9 bases, and 5 bases lay outside the gene matches. The CDR3 is 13 residues long. DNA of the CDR3: TGTGCCAGAAACAGGGGCTACACAGATACGCAGTATTTT. It specifies CARNRGYTDTQYF.

Ten or more counts support this clonotype. V is TRBV2 and J is TRBJ1-5; 7 nucleotides agree with TRBD1. CDR1 and CDR2 (germline): SNHLY, FYNNEI. CDR3 length equals 13 residues. The J segment lost 4 bases and the V segment lost 6 bases, leaving 3 bases of the junction unmatched. The CDR3 nucleotides read TGTGCCAGCAGAGGGACAGTGAATCAGCCCCAGCATTTT. Its translation is CASRGTVNQPQHF. Based on the CDR3 plus reference TRBV2 and TRBJ1-5, the full variable domain is EPEVTQTPSHQVTQMGQEVILRCVPISNHLYFYWYRQILGQKVEFLVSFYNNEISEKSEIFDDQFSVERPDGSNFTLKIRSTKLEDSAMYFCASRGTVNQPQHFGDGTRLSIL.